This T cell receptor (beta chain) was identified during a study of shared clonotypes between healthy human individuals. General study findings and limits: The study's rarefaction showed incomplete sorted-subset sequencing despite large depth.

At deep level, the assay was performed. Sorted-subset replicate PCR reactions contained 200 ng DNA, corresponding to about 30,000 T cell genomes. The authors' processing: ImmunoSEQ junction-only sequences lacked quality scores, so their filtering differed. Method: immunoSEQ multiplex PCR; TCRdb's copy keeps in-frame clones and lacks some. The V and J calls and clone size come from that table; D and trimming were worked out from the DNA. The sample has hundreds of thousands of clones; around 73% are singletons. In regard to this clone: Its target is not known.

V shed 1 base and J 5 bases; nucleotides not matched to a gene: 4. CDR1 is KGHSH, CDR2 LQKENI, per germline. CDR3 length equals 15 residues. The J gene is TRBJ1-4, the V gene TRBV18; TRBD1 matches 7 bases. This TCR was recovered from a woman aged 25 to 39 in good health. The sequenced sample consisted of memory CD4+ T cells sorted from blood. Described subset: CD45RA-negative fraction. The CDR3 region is CASSPLQGGNEKLFF. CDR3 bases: TGTGCCAGCTCACCACTCCAGGGGGGAAATGAAAAACTGTTTTTT.